These 17 T cell receptor beta chains originate from one sample sequenced in a study of PD-L1 blockade in urothelial cancer. Sequenced by immunoSEQ multiplex PCR; TCRdb stores in-frame clones only, minus some. The sample yields approximately 39,000 clones, around 89% seen once. This sample comprised PBMCs, obtained around atezolizumab (anti-PD-L1) treatment. All receptors come from a man aged 60-69 years with urothelial cancer.

The chain recombines TRBV19 with TRBJ2-1; 15 nucleotides match TRBD2. CDR1 and CDR2 from the germline V gene are LNHDA and SQIVND (reference sequence). The CDR3 length is 15 residues. The trim removed 10 bases at V and 7 bases at J, leaving 8 bases unmatched. CDR3 DNA sequence: TGTGCCACCGGACTAGCGGGAGGGCCAGGGAATGAGCAGTTCTTC. Translated, it gives CATGLAGGPGNEQFF. Combining the CDR3 with reference TRBV19 and TRBJ2-1 gives the whole variable domain DGGITQSPKYLFRKEGQNVTLSCEQNLNHDAMYWYRQDPGQGLRLIYYSQIVNDFQKGDIAEGYSVSREKKESFPLTVTSAQKNPTAFYLCATGLAGGPGNEQFFGPGTRLTVL.

This clone was seen more than once but under ten times. The chain uses TRBV23-1 and TRBJ2-2, with D perhaps TRBD1 (5 bases). TRBV23-1 is flagged as an ORF with uncertain function. There are 17 residues in the CDR3. V shed 0 bases and J shed 0 bases, with 11 bases lying between them. Here the CDR3 reads CASSQSVRGANTGELFF. As DNA, the CDR3 is TGCGCCAGCAGTCAATCAGTAAGGGGCGCGAACACCGGGGAGCTGTTTTTT.

The CDR3 here is CASSLGEAETQYF. The CDR3 nucleotides are TGTGCCAGCAGCTTAGGGGAGGCGGAGACCCAGTACTTC. The V call is TRBV11-2, the J call TRBJ2-5; TRBD2 is a possible D gene (6 bases). V was cut by 1 base and J by 5 bases, with 8 bases left in between. Germline V lookup: CDR1 SGHAT, CDR2 FQNNGV. The CDR3 loop spans 13 amino acids.

The CDR3 DNA follows: TGTGCCAGCAGACCCCTGGGACAGGGGGCGTCTGGCTACACCTTC. Its protein is CASRPLGQGASGYTF. V usage is TRBV5-4 and J usage is TRBJ1-2; TRBD1 matches at 12 bases. Losses at the gene ends were 5 bases for V and 7 bases for J; bases not matched to a gene: 9. CDR3 length: 15 amino acids. Germline loops: CDR1 SGHNT, CDR2 YYREEE (reference sequence).

This CDR3 reads CASSFDSTSYGYTF. In DNA form, the CDR3 reads TGCGCCAGCAGCTTTGACTCAACTTCCTATGGCTACACCTTC. The gene calls are TRBV5-1 and TRBJ1-2, with D uncertain. The germline V gene has CDR1 SGHRS and CDR2 YFSETQ. Trimming pared 2 bases from V and 4 bases from J, leaving 12 bases between. This CDR3 comprises 14 residues.

The CDR3 coding sequence is TGTGCCAGCAGTCCTAGGTGGGAGCAGTACTTC. Amino acids: CASSPRWEQYF. The chain uses TRBV28 and TRBJ2-7; no firm D call. This CDR3 has 11 amino acids. V was shortened by 5 bases and J by 7 bases, with 9 bases between the two germline ends. Germline loops: CDR1 MDHEN, CDR2 SYDVKM.

This clone was seen once. The V and J genes are TRBV28 and TRBJ2-1; D possibly corresponds to TRBD2 (5 bases). The germline V gene encodes CDR1 MDHEN and CDR2 SYDVKM. The V end was cut by 5 bases, the J end by 8 bases, with 19 bases between. The CDR3 spans 15 residues. CDR3 region: CASSTPRGRSDEQFF. CDR3 sequence (DNA): TGTGCCAGCAGTACCCCTCGCGGGCGAAGCGATGAGCAGTTCTTC.

CDR3 sequence: CASSLAPWASGYTF. As DNA, the CDR3 is TGTGCCAGCAGCTTAGCGCCGTGGGCGAGTGGCTACACCTTC. The V and J genes are TRBV7-2 and TRBJ1-2; D gene uncertain. The CDR3 has 14 amino acids. Germline V gene data show CDR1 as SGHTA and CDR2 as FQGNSA. The V gene lost 0 bases and the J gene lost 7 bases, with 12 bases spanning the gap.

V usage is TRBV5-1 and J usage is TRBJ2-5; TRBD1 matches at 10 bases. CDR1 is SGHRS, CDR2 YFSETQ, per germline. The trim removed 3 bases at V and 4 bases at J, leaving 3 bases unmatched. This CDR3 spans 14 amino acids. CDR3 region: CASSSDRGPETQYF. In DNA form, the CDR3 reads TGCGCCAGCAGCTCTGACAGGGGGCCAGAGACCCAGTACTTC.

V is TRBV9 and J is TRBJ2-7; the D is unclear. V was cut by 2 bases and J by 5 bases, with 11 bases left in between. The germline CDR1 and CDR2 sequences are SGDLS and YYNGEE. The CDR3 extends over 13 amino acids. Here the CDR3 DNA reads TGTGCCAGCAGCGTTAGCCAGCGTGACGAGCAGTACTTC. It codes for CASSVSQRDEQYF. The entire variable domain, with the rest obtained from reference TRBV9 and TRBJ2-7, is as follows: DSGVTQTPKHLITATGQRVTLRCSPRSGDLSVYWYQQSLDQGLQFLIQYYNGEERAKGNILERFSAQQFPDLHSELNLSSLELGDSALYFCASSVSQRDEQYFGPGTRLTVT.

This clone appeared a few times. This rearrangement joins TRBV4-2 to TRBJ2-7; 8 positions agree with TRBD1. CDR3 size: 14 residues. Germline V gene sequence: CDR1 LGHNA, CDR2 YNFKEQ. V was pared by 4 bases and J by 2 bases, with 4 bases of the junction left unmatched. The CDR3 DNA is TGTGCCAGCAGCCTCGGGACAGGACCCTACGAGCAGTACTTC. It encodes CASSLGTGPYEQYF.

J is TRBJ2-7 and V is TRBV27, with D possibly TRBD1 on 6 matching bases. Germline loops: CDR1 MNHEY, CDR2 SMNVEV (reference sequence). V lost 7 bases, J lost 1 base, and 20 bases lay in between. This CDR3 spans 16 amino acids. CDR3 sequence (DNA): TGTGCCAGCAAATTACACCCAGCCAGGGGTTCCTACGAGCAGTACTTC. It encodes CASKLHPARGSYEQYF.

The rearrangement joins TRBV10-3 to TRBJ2-7; 12 nucleotides match TRBD2. V gave up 11 bases and J gave up 3 bases; unmatched junction bases: 11. CDR3 length: 15 residues. The germline V gene encodes CDR1 ENHRY and CDR2 SYGVKD. In DNA form, the CDR3 reads TGTGCCGTGTCCACGAGGACTAGCGGGGACTACGAGCAGTACTTC. It codes for CAVSTRTSGDYEQYF.

V usage is TRBV4-1 and J usage is TRBJ2-7; 12 bases map to TRBD1. Germline V lookup: CDR1 MGHRA, CDR2 YSYEKL. This CDR3 spans 18 amino acids. Losses at the gene ends were 0 bases for V and 7 bases for J; bases not matched to a gene: 13. CDR3 DNA sequence: TGCGCCAGCAGCCAAGACGGGGACAGGGGGCACATTCTGGGGGAGCAGTACTTC. It encodes CASSQDGDRGHILGEQYF.

The gene calls are TRBV5-1 and TRBJ2-1, with TRBD1 as a possible D gene (5 bases). The CDR3 totals 14 residues. Trimming stripped 0 bases from V and 4 bases from J, with 8 bases between. Germline V gene sequence: CDR1 SGHRS, CDR2 YFSETQ. CDR3: CASSLDDSYNEQFF. CDR3 DNA: TGCGCCAGCAGCTTGGACGACAGTTACAATGAGCAGTTCTTC.

The genes are TRBV6-6 and TRBJ2-5; 10 bases line up with TRBD2. The CDR3 covers 15 residues. CDR1 and CDR2 (germline): MNHNY, SVGAGI (reference sequence). V was clipped by 0 bases and J by 4 bases; unmatched bases: 2. CDR3 residues: CASSYSSGGGETQYF. The CDR3, as DNA: TGTGCCAGCAGTTACTCCAGCGGGGGGGGAGAGACCCAGTACTTC.

The chain uses TRBV19 and TRBJ2-1; 8 nucleotides match TRBD2. V lost 7 bases to trimming and J lost 9 bases; unmatched junction nucleotides: 2. CDR3 length: 11 residues. CDR1 and CDR2 from the germline V gene are LNHDA and SQIVND (reference sequence). This CDR3 reads CASNGRGEQFF. The CDR3 DNA follows: TGTGCCAGTAACGGGAGGGGTGAGCAGTTCTTC.